This T cell receptor (beta chain) is drawn from a study of T cell changes during pregnancy in multiple sclerosis. Some clones are missing from TCRdb's copy, which holds only in-frame ones; the method was immunoSEQ multiplex PCR. Of tens of thousands of clones in the sample, around 90% were seen once. This CDR3 has 15 amino acids. Germline V gene sequence: CDR1 SGHKS, CDR2 YYEKEE (reference sequence). V lost 4 bases, J lost 5 bases, and 11 bases stayed unmatched. The specimen comprised peripheral blood, sampled before pregnancy. The chain combines TRBV5-5 with TRBJ1-1, with TRBD1 matching over 7 bases. The clonotype was recovered from a female donor with multiple sclerosis, enrolled in a pregnancy study. The CDR3 coding sequence is TGTGCCAGCAGCGCCATAGGGGGCGCGGGGACTGAAGCTTTCTTT. Translation: CASSAIGGAGTEAFF.